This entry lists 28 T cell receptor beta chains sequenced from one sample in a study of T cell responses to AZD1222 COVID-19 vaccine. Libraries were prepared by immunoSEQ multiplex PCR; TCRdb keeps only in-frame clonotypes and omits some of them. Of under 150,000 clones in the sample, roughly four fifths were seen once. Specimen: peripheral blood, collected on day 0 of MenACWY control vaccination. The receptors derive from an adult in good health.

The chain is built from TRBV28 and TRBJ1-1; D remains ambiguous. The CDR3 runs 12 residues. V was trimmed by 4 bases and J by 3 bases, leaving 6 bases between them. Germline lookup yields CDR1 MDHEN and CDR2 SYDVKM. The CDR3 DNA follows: TGTGCCAGCAGTTGGTCACACACTGAAGCTTTCTTT. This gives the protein CASSWSHTEAFF.

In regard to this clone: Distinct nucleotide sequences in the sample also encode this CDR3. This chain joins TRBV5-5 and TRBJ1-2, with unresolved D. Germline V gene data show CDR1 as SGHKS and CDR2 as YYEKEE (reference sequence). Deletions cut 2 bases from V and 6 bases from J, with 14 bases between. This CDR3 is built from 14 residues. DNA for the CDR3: TGTGCCAGCAGCTTCCATTATAACCCCGATGGCTACACCTTC. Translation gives CASSFHYNPDGYTF.

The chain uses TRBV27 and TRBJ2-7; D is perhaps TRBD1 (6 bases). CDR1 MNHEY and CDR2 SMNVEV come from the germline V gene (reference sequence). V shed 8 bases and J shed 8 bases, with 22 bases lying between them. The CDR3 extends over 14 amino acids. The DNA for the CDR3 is TGTGCCAGCGCTACAGGGAGCACCTACGATAAGCAGTACTTC. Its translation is CASATGSTYDKQYF.

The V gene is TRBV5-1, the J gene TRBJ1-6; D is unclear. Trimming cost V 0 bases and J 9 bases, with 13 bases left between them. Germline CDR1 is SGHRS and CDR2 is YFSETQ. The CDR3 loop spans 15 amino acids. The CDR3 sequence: CASSLEGGRSSPLHF. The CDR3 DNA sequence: TGCGCCAGCAGCTTGGAAGGTGGGAGGAGTTCACCCCTCCACTTT.

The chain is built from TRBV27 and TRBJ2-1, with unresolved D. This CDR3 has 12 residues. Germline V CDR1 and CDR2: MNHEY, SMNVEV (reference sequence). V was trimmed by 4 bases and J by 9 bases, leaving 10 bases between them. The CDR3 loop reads CASSSLGFEQFF. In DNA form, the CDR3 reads TGTGCCAGCAGTTCCCTAGGGTTTGAGCAGTTCTTC.

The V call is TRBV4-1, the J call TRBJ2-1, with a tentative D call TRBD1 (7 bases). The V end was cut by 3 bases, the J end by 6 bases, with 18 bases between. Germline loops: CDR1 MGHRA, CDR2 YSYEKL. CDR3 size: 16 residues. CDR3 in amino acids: CASSQGLQGRLNEQFF. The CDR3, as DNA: TGCGCCAGCAGCCAGGGGTTACAGGGGAGGCTCAATGAGCAGTTCTTC.

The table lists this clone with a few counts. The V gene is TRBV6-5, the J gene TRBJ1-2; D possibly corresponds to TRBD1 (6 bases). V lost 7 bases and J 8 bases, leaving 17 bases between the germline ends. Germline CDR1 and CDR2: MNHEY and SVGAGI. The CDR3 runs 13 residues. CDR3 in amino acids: CASTRDIRGGYTF. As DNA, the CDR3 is TGTGCCAGCACCCGGGACATCAGGGGAGGCTACACCTTC.

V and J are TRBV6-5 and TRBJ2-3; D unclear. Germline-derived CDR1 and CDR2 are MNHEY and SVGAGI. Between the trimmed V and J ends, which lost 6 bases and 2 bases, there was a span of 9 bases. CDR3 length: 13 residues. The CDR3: CASSLILTDTQYF. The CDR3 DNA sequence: TGTGCCAGCAGCTTGATCCTCACAGATACGCAGTATTTT.

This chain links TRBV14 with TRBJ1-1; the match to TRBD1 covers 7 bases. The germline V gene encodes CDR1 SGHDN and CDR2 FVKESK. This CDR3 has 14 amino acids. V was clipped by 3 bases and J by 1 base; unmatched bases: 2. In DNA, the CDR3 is TGTGCCAGCAGCCACAGGACAGGGAACACTGAAGCTTTCTTT. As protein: CASSHRTGNTEAFF.

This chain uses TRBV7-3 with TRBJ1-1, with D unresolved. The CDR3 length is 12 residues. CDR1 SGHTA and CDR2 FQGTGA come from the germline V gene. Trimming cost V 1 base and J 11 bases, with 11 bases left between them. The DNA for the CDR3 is TGTGCCAGCAGCTTAATGTTACTCGAGGCTTTCTTT. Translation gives CASSLMLLEAFF.

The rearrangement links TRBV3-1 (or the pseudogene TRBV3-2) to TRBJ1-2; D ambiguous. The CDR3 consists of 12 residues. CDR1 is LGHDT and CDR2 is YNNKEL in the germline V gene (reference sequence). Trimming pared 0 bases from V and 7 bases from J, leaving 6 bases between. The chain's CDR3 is CASSQDRRGYTF. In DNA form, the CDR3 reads TGTGCCAGCAGCCAAGATAGGCGTGGCTACACCTTC.

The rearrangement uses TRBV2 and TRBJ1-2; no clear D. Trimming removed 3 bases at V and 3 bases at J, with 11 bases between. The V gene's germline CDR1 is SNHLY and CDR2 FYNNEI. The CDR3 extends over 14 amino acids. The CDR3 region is CASSEAGPDYGYTF. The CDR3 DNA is TGTGCCAGCAGTGAGGCAGGCCCTGACTATGGCTACACCTTC.

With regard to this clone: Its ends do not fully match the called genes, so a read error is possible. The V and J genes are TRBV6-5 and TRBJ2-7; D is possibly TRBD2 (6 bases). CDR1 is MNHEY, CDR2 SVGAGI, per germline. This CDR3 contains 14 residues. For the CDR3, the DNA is TGTGCCACCAGTAAGCTAGCGTCCTCCTACGAGCAGTACTTC. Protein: CATSKLASSYEQYF.

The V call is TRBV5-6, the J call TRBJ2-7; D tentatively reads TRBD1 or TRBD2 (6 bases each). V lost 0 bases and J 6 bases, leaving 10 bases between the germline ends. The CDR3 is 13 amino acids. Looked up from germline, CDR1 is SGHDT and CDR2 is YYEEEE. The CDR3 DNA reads TGTGCCAGCAGCTTGGTAGGAGGGGGCGAGCAGTACGTC. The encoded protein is CASSLVGGGEQYV.

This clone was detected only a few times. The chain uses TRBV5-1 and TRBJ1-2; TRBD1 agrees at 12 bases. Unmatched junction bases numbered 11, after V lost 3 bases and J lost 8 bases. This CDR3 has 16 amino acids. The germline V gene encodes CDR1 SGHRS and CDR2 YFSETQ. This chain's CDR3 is CASSSTGTGGEGGYTF. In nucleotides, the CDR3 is TGCGCCAGCAGCTCCACCGGGACAGGGGGCGAGGGGGGCTACACCTTC.

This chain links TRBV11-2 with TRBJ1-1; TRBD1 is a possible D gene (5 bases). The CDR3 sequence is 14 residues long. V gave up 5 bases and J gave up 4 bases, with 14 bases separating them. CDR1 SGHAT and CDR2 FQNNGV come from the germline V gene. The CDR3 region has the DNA TGTGCCAGCAGCCCACAACGGGGGAGCACTGAAGCTTTCTTT. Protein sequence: CASSPQRGSTEAFF.

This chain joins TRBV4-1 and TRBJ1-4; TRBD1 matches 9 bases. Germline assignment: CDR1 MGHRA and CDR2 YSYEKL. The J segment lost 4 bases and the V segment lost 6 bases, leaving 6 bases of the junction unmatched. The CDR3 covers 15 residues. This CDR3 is CASSREGQGNEKLFF. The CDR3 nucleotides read TGCGCCAGCAGTCGTGAGGGACAGGGTAATGAAAAACTGTTTTTT.

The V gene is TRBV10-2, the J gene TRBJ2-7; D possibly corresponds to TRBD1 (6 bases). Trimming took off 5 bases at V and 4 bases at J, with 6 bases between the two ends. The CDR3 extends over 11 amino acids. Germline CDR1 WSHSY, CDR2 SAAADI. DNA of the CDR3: TGCGCCAGCAGTCAGGGGTACGAGCAGTACTTC. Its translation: CASSQGYEQYF.

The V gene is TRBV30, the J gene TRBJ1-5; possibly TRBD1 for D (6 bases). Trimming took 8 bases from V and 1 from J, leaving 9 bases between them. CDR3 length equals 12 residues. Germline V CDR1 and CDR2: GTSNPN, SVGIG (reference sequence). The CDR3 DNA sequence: TGTGCCGGGGGACACAGCAATCAGCCCCAGCATTTT. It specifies CAGGHSNQPQHF.

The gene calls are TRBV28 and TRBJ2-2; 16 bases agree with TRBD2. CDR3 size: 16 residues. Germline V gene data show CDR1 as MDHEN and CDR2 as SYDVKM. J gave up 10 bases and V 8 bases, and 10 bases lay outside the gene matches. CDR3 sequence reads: CASHPGTSGGGKELFF. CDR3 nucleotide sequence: TGTGCCAGCCACCCCGGGACTAGCGGGGGGGGGAAGGAGCTGTTTTTT.

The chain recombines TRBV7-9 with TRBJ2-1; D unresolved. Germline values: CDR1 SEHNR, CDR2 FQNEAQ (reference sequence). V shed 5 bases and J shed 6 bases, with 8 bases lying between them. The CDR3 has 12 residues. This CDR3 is CASSLRFNEQFF. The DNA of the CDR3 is TGTGCCAGCAGCCTCCGTTTCAATGAGCAGTTCTTC. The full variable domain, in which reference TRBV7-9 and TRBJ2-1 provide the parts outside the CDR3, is DTGVSQNPRHKITKRGQNVTFRCDPISEHNRLYWYRQTLGQGPEFLTYFQNEAQLEKSRLLSDRFSAERPKGSFSTLEIQRTEQGDSAMYLCASSLRFNEQFFGPGTRLTVL.

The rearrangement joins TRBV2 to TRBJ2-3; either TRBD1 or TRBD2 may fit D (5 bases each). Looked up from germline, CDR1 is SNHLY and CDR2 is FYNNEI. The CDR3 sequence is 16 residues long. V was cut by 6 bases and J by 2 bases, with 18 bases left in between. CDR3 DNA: TGTGCCAGCAGCTATTTAACGGGACCGAACACAGATACGCAGTATTTT. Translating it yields CASSYLTGPNTDTQYF.

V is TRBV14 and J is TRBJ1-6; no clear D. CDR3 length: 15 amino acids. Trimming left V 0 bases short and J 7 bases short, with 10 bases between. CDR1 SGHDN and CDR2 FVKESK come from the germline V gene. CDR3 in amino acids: CASSQEGLRNSPLHF. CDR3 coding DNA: TGTGCCAGCAGCCAAGAAGGTCTACGGAATTCACCCCTCCACTTT.

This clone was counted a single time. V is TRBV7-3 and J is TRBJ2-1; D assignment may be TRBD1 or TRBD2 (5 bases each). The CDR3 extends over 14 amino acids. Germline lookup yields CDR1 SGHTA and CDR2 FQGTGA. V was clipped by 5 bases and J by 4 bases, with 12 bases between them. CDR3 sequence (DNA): TGTGCCAGCAGCCCGGGGCAGATATACAATGAGCAGTTCTTC. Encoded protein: CASSPGQIYNEQFF.

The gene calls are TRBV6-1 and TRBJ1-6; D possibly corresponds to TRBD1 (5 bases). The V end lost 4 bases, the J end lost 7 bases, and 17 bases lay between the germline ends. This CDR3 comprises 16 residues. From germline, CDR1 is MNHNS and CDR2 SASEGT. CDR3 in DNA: TGTGCCAGCAGTGTTGAATTCAGGGCAGGGAATTCACCCCTCCACTTT. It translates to CASSVEFRAGNSPLHF.

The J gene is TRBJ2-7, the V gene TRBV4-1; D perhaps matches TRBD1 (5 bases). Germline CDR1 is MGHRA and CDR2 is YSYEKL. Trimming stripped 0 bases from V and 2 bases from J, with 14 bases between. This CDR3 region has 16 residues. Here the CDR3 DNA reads TGCGCCAGCAGCCAAGATGCTGGACATCCAACCTACGAGCAGTACTTC. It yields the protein CASSQDAGHPTYEQYF.

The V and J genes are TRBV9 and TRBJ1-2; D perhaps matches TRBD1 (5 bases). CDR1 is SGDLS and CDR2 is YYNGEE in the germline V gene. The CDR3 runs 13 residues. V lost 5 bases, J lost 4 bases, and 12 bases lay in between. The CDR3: CASSPLGTYGYTF. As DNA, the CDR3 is TGTGCCAGCAGTCCGTTGGGGACCTATGGCTACACCTTC.

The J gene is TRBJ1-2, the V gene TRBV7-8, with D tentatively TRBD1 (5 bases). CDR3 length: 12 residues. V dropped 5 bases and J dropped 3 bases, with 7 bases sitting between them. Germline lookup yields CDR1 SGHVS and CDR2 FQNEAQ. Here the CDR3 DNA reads TGTGCCAGCAGCGACAGTGACTATGGCTACACCTTC. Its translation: CASSDSDYGYTF.